This TCR beta chain was sequenced in a study of OX40 agonist ivuxolimab in advanced cancers. Across the whole study: Patients got intravenous ivuxolimab at 0.01 to 10 mg/kg every 2 weeks. Partial responses occurred in three patients (one hepatocellular carcinoma, two cutaneous melanoma).

In regard to this clone: The antigen remains unidentified.

Measured with immunoSEQ multiplex PCR; TCRdb has only the in-frame clones, and not every one. This sample carries 100,000 to 120,000 clones, about nine tenths of them seen once, and the ten largest clones take 0.27%. Study-wide findings and caveats: Compared with CD4+, CD8+ T cells on average had more expanded clones.

The ends were cut back, 2 bases at V and 6 bases at J, with 7 bases in the middle. CDR3 length: 12 residues. CDR1 MDHEN and CDR2 SYDVKM come from the germline V gene. The specimen was CD4+ or CD8+ T cells sorted from blood, collected in a trial of the OX40 agonist ivuxolimab. This clonotype was sampled from an adult with an advanced solid tumor such as melanoma, head and neck, liver or kidney cancer. The chain uses TRBV28 and TRBJ1-2, with TRBD1 as a possible D gene (6 bases). The CDR3 reads CASSLKGDGYTF. CDR3 nucleotide sequence: TGTGCCAGCAGTTTAAAGGGGGATGGCTACACCTTC.